The TCR beta chain under discussion was sequenced for a study of T cell responses to AZD1222 COVID-19 vaccine. General study points: At 160-218 and 743-854, vaccine-associated CD4 TCRs were dominant, and they spanned spike. White British people made up most donors, females outnumbered males, and clonal diversity was possibly underestimated. Repertoires were obtained only post-peak T cell response. Recipients of AZD1222 seropositive at baseline numbered only six or seven.

The CDR3 loop spans 16 amino acids. V gave up 6 bases and J gave up 7 bases, with 25 bases separating them. Germline loops: CDR1 MNHEY, CDR2 SMNVEV (reference sequence). Produced via immunoSEQ multiplex PCR; TCRdb's table is partial and in-frame only. Among 110,000 to 150,000 clones listed, 80% to 90% were seen once. As regards this clone: No antigen is known for it.

The rearrangement links TRBV27 to TRBJ2-7; D possibly matches TRBD1 or TRBD2 (5 bases each). The specimen comprised peripheral blood, sampled on day 0 of AZD1222 vaccination. The TCR was taken from an adult in good health. The CDR3 loop is CASSSWGPGGLGEQYF. The CDR3, as DNA: TGTGCCAGCAGCTCATGGGGCCCAGGCGGGCTGGGGGAGCAGTACTTC.